A selection of T cell receptor beta chains follows, all from one sample in a study of patients and donors after allogeneic stem cell transplantation. TCRdb reprocessed the RT-PCR reads via MiXCR and lists one record per CDR3 protein. In the table there are around 150,000 distinct CDR3 sequences, roughly 30% of which are singletons. The sequenced sample consisted of blood, either unsorted or a sorted T cell fraction (not recorded which). The receptors were sampled from a human donor who was either an allogeneic HSCT recipient or a stem cell or donor lymphocyte infusion donor (not recorded which). It is not recorded whose cells these are; they may come from a transplant donor. The CDR3 runs from the conserved cysteine through the conserved F or W. D genes are given only for firm matches. Only part of the rows carry a size: once, few, many, or a class if the clone is expanded.

v_call	clone_size	d_call	j_call	cdr3_aa	cdr3_nt
TRBV4-2	few	NA	TRBJ1-1	CASSQDRGNTEAFF	TGTGCCAGCAGCCAAGACAGGGGGAACACTGAAGCTTTCTTT
TRBV12-3/TRBV12-4	NA	NA	TRBJ1-4	CASSLRQGWEKLFF	TGTGCCAGCAGTTTAAGGCAGGGTTGGGAAAAACTGTTTTTT
TRBV6-5	NA	TRBD1	TRBJ2-2	CASSYSQGTPGELFF	TGTGCCAGCAGTTACTCACAGGGGACCCCCGGGGAGCTGTTTTTT
TRBV28	few	NA	TRBJ2-7	CASSFSSGLGYEQYF	TGTGCCAGCAGTTTCTCCTCCGGGCTGGGCTACGAGCAGTACTTC
TRBV7-3	few	TRBD1	TRBJ1-1	CASSMDRSGEAFF	TGTGCCAGCAGCATGGACAGGTCGGGTGAAGCTTTCTTT
TRBV27	NA	NA	TRBJ1-2	CASSLSVHYGYTF	TGTGCCAGCAGTTTATCGGTCCACTATGGCTACACCTTC
TRBV7-9	NA	TRBD1	TRBJ2-5	CASSSTGSETQYF	TGTGCCAGCAGCTCGACAGGGTCAGAGACCCAGTACTTC
TRBV7-9	NA	NA	TRBJ2-1	CASSLGSYSSYNEQFF	TGTGCCAGCAGCTTAGGGTCCTATAGCTCCTACAATGAGCAGTTCTTC
TRBV12-3/TRBV12-4	few	TRBD1	TRBJ1-1	CASRRPGQGTEAFF	TGTGCCAGCAGACGACCGGGACAGGGAACTGAAGCTTTCTTT
TRBV4-1	NA	NA	TRBJ2-7	CASSQAGHKNSYEQYF	TGCGCCAGCAGCCAAGCGGGACATAAAAACTCCTACGAGCAGTACTTC
TRBV4-1	few	TRBD1	TRBJ1-1	CASGETGMGTEAFF	TGCGCCAGCGGAGAGACAGGGATGGGCACTGAAGCTTTCTTT
TRBV5-1	many	NA	TRBJ1-2	CASSLGVGWTYGYTF	TGCGCCAGCAGCTTGGGGGTCGGTTGGACCTATGGCTACACCTTC
TRBV6-5	NA	NA	TRBJ2-7	CASSQGKGSYEQYF	TGTGCCAGCAGCCAGGGGAAAGGCTCCTACGAGCAGTACTTC
TRBV11-2	NA	TRBD1	TRBJ1-2	CASSQQQGNYGYTF	TGTGCCAGCAGTCAGCAACAGGGGAACTATGGCTACACCTTC
TRBV12-3/TRBV12-4	many	NA	TRBJ1-1	CASRLTRGANTEAFF	TGTGCCAGCAGGCTAACCAGGGGAGCGAACACTGAAGCTTTCTTT
TRBV5-1	few	NA	TRBJ1-2	CASSDDRGADYSRGYTF	TGCGCCAGCAGCGATGATAGAGGGGCAGACTACTCCCGGGGCTACACCTTC
TRBV12-3/TRBV12-4	few	NA	TRBJ2-7	CASLKEGNYEQYF	TGTGCCAGCCTTAAGGAGGGAAACTACGAGCAGTACTTC
TRBV6-5	NA	NA	TRBJ1-5	CASSYSVGGQPQHF	TGTGCCAGCAGTTACTCTGTGGGTGGCCAGCCCCAGCATTTT
TRBV5-1	few	NA	TRBJ2-2	CASSLSTLGQTGELFF	TGCGCCAGCAGCTTGTCGACCCTCGGCCAAACCGGGGAGCTGTTTTTT
TRBV29-1	few	TRBD1	TRBJ1-1	CSVGWQGESKAFF	TGCAGCGTCGGCTGGCAGGGGGAGAGTAAAGCTTTCTTT
TRBV7-2	few	NA	TRBJ1-6	CASSQDSYSPLHF	TGTGCCAGCAGCCAAGACAGTTATTCACCCCTCCACTTT
TRBV11-2	NA	NA	TRBJ1-4	CASSLVAGATNEKLFF	TGTGCCAGCAGCTTAGTCGCCGGGGCAACTAATGAAAAACTGTTTTTT